These T cell receptor beta chains were read from a single sample in a study of cytomegalovirus exposure and HLA in healthy donors. Sequencing was performed with immunoSEQ multiplex PCR; in TCRdb, only in-frame clones are kept and a portion is missing. This listing includes 110,000 to 150,000 clones. Input material: PBMCs. Every receptor here comes from a young woman in good health and CMV-seronegative. Each CDR3 is given with its conserved first and last residue. The D gene is left open where the match is weak.

j_gene,d_gene,v_gene,CDR3nt,CDR3aa
TRBJ1-1,.,TRBV18,TGTGCCAGCTCACCAGCAGGGAGGTCGGCTGAAGCTTTCTTT,CASSPAGRSAEAFF
TRBJ2-1,.,TRBV9,TGTGCCAGCAGCGTAATAGAGCGATCCTCCTACAATGAGCAGTTCTTC,CASSVIERSSYNEQFF
TRBJ2-1,TRBD2,TRBV6-4,TGTGCCAGCAGAGACTTAGCGGGAAATAAGAATGAGCAGTTCTTC,CASRDLAGNKNEQFF
TRBJ2-1,TRBD2,TRBV19,TGTGCCAGTAGTGATAATCCGGGACTAGGGAGACAGAATGAGCAGTTCTTC,CASSDNPGLGRQNEQFF
TRBJ2-3,.,TRBV5-4,TGTGCCAGCAGCTTGGCCGGGGTTTCAGATACGCAGTATTTT,CASSLAGVSDTQYF
TRBJ2-2,TRBD2,TRBV19,TGTGCCAGAGATTGGGCTAGCGGGAGCCCCGGGACCGGGGAGCTGTTTTTT,CARDWASGSPGTGELFF
TRBJ1-4,TRBD1,TRBV19,TGTGCCAGTCGGCGAGACAGGGAGGAAAAACTGTTTTTT,CASRRDREEKLFF
TRBJ2-1,.,TRBV30,TGTGCCTGGAGTGTAACCGACGGGGGGCAGTTCTTC,CAWSVTDGGQFF
TRBJ1-3,.,TRBV30,TGTGCCTGGAACGACGGGACAACCATATATTTT,CAWNDGTTIYF
TRBJ2-3,.,TRBV7-6,TGTGCCAGCAGCCCAGAACCCTCTACAGATACGCAGTATTTT,CASSPEPSTDTQYF
TRBJ2-7,.,TRBV10-2,TGCGCCAGCAGTGAGTCCCGGACAACCTACGAGCAGTACTTC,CASSESRTTYEQYF
TRBJ2-5,TRBD2,TRBV6-1,TGTGCCAGCAGTGCCAATATTAGCGGGAAGCGGGAGACCCAGTACTTC,CASSANISGKRETQYF
TRBJ2-6,.,TRBV19,TGTGCCAGTAGTATAGATCCGGGAGCTGGGGCCAACGTCCTGACTTTC,CASSIDPGAGANVLTF
TRBJ1-1,.,TRBV6-6,.,CASSTSRTEAFF
TRBJ2-1,.,TRBV15,TGTGCCGCCTCCATCGTCACGGGAAGCTACAATGAGCAGTTCTTC,CAASIVTGSYNEQFF
TRBJ1-1,.,TRBV9,TGTGCCAGCAGCCCCCAGCTCAGGGCCTCGAACACTGAAGCTTTCTTT,CASSPQLRASNTEAFF
TRBJ1-3,.,TRBV5-6,TGTGCCAGCAGCTATGAGTACTCTGGAAACACCATATATTTT,CASSYEYSGNTIYF
TRBJ1-5,.,TRBV6-1,TGTGCCAGCAGTGAAGCGCGGGTTCGCAATCAGCCCCAGCATTTT,CASSEARVRNQPQHF
TRBJ1-3,.,TRBV6-1,TGTGCCAGCAGTGACGCAGGGAGAGGGGGTGAGGGTGGAAACACCATATATTTT,CASSDAGRGGEGGNTIYF
TRBJ1-4,.,TRBV19,TGTGCCAGTAGTATAGATGAGGCAGGGGATAATGAAAAACTGTTTTTT,CASSIDEAGDNEKLFF
TRBJ1-1,.,TRBV30,TGTGCTTGGAGACAGGAACTGAACACTGAAGCTTTCTTT,CAWRQELNTEAFF
TRBJ1-1,.,TRBV5-4,TGTGCCAGCAGCTCGGGGGTGCCAGCCCTGAACACTGAAGCTTTCTTT,CASSSGVPALNTEAFF
TRBJ2-3,.,TRBV5-4,TGTGCCAGCAGCTTGGAGTTGTTGCCGGCAGATACGCAGTATTTT,CASSLELLPADTQYF
TRBJ1-1,.,TRBV11-2,TGTGCCAGCAGCTCAAACACTGAAGCTTTCTTT,CASSSNTEAFF
TRBJ1-3,TRBD1,TRBV28,TGTGCCAGCTTATCACCGGGACAGGGCCGGGTGGCCATATATTTT,CASLSPGQGRVAIYF
TRBJ2-1,TRBD2,TRBV10-2,TGCGCCAGCAGTCCAGCGGGAGTAAGGAATGAGCAGTTCTTC,CASSPAGVRNEQFF
TRBJ1-2,.,TRBV18,TGTGCCAGCTCGGGTTCCGCGGGGCTCAACTATGGCTACACCTTC,CASSGSAGLNYGYTF
TRBJ2-3,TRBD1,TRBV11-2,TGTGCCAGCAGCTGGACAGGGGTCAGCACAGATACGCAGTATTTT,CASSWTGVSTDTQYF
TRBJ1-6,.,TRBV19,TGTGCCAGTAGTAGTGGAGGGGCGAATAATTCACCCCTCCACTTT,CASSSGGANNSPLHF
TRBJ2-5,TRBD2,TRBV11-1,TGTGCCAGCAGCCCGGCACGGGGGGGAGAGACCCAGTACTTC,CASSPARGGETQYF
TRBJ1-2,TRBD1,TRBV19,TGTGCCAGTACCGCTCAAACCGGGACAGGGAGTGGCTACACCTTC,CASTAQTGTGSGYTF
TRBJ2-5,TRBD2,TRBV5-6,TGTGCCAGCAGCCTGGGACTAGCGGGGGGACTAGAGACCCAGTACTTC,CASSLGLAGGLETQYF
TRBJ1-6,.,TRBV2,TGTGCCAGCAGTCCCGACTCCCCCACCTCACCCCTCCACTTT,CASSPDSPTSPLHF
TRBJ1-6,.,TRBV15,TGTGCCACCAGCAGAGATCTAGCGGGCCTTACCCTCCACTTT,CATSRDLAGLTLHF
TRBJ1-5,.,TRBV19,TGTGCCAGTACATCGGGGGGCCTAAATCAGCCCCAGCATTTT,CASTSGGLNQPQHF
TRBJ1-5,.,TRBV30,TGTGCCTGGAGTCCTTTATCGGGTCAGCCCCAGCATTTT,CAWSPLSGQPQHF
TRBJ2-1,TRBD2,TRBV5-1,TGCGCCAGCAGCTTGGCCGATGGCGGGGGAACCTACAATGAGCAGTTCTTC,CASSLADGGGTYNEQFF
TRBJ2-1,TRBD2,TRBV9,TGTGCCAGCAGCGTAGGTGCTAGCGGGAACAATGAGCAGTTCTTC,CASSVGASGNNEQFF
TRBJ1-2,.,TRBV9,TGTGCCAGCAGCCAGACAGGCTTCTATGGCTACACCTTC,CASSQTGFYGYTF
TRBJ2-3,.,TRBV5-1,TGCGCCAGCAGCTCTTCAGCAGGGATCACAGATACGCAGTATTTT,CASSSSAGITDTQYF
TRBJ1-1,.,TRBV7-6,TGTGCCAGCAGCTTAGAGGGAGCGTCAGGGGCGACGATGAACACTGAAGCTTTCTTT,CASSLEGASGATMNTEAFF
TRBJ2-3,TRBD2,TRBV5-4,TGTGCCAGCAGAGCGAGCGGGATCAGCACAGATACGCAGTATTTT,CASRASGISTDTQYF
TRBJ1-2,TRBD1,TRBV7-9,TGTGCCAGCAGCTTTGCGGCAGGGGGCGGCTATGGCTACACCTTC,CASSFAAGGGYGYTF
TRBJ1-1,.,TRBV7-8,TGTGCCAGCAGCTCCTTTCCGGGTAACACTGAAGCTTTCTTT,CASSSFPGNTEAFF
TRBJ2-3,.,TRBV20-1,TGCAGTCAAAGCCGCACAGATACGCAGTATTTT,CSQSRTDTQYF
TRBJ2-3,.,TRBV12-5,TGTGCTAGTGGTTTGGTAGGGCTTAGCGGTTATGCCACAGATACGCAGTATTTT,CASGLVGLSGYATDTQYF
TRBJ2-7,TRBD1,TRBV5-4,TGTGCCAGCAGCTTGGGAGTGGGACAGTCCTTACGAGAGCAGTACTTC,CASSLGVGQSLREQYF
TRBJ2-2,TRBD2,TRBV14,TGTGCCAGCAGCCAAGAGCCGGGAGGGCCCGACACCGGGGAGCTGTTTTTT,CASSQEPGGPDTGELFF
TRBJ2-7,TRBD2,TRBV5-6,TGTGCCAGCAGCACTCAGACTAGCGGATACGAGCAGTACTTC,CASSTQTSGYEQYF
TRBJ2-3,.,TRBV19,TGTGCCAGTAGTGCCGACTACTCCCGCAGACATACGCAGTATTTT,CASSADYSRRHTQYF